The sequence of this TCR beta chain was determined in a study of response to subunit inactivated influenza vaccine. TCRdb analysed the RT-PCR reads with MiXCR anew, one entry per CDR3 protein. The sample lists about 800,000 distinct CDR3 sequences, 21% occurring once. V lost 0 bases and J lost 2, with 10 bases in between. The CDR3 totals 15 residues. Germline loops: CDR1 LGHNA, CDR2 YSLEER. This material consisted of PBMCs from blood, taken around 5 days after vaccination. The clonotype comes from a man between 50 and 59 years old who received an inactivated influenza vaccine. V usage is TRBV4-3 and J usage is TRBJ1-1; D is possibly TRBD1 (6 bases). Here the CDR3 reads CASSQERTVNTEAFF. The DNA for the CDR3 is TGCGCCAGCAGCCAAGAGAGGACAGTTAACACTGAAGCTTTCTTT.